The 27 T cell receptor beta chains presented below share a single source sample, sequenced in a study of blood T cell repertoires in COVID-19. Generated by immunoSEQ multiplex PCR, the TCRdb table keeps only in-frame clones and is missing some. This repertoire shows about 240,000 clones, over 80% found once; its top ten account for roughly 1.9%. The source material was peripheral blood. Receptors were obtained from a man aged 25-45 years who had recovered from COVID-19.

V usage is TRBV19 and J usage is TRBJ2-1, with D tentatively TRBD2 (6 bases). The germline V gene has CDR1 LNHDA and CDR2 SQIVND (reference sequence). The CDR3 is 15 residues long. Trimming cost V 6 bases and J 9 bases, with 21 bases left between them. As DNA, the CDR3 is TGTGCCAGTAGGGCTCCGGGGGTCCGAACTATTGAGCAGTTCTTC. Translated, it gives CASRAPGVRTIEQFF. The full variable domain, rest sourced from reference TRBV19 and TRBJ2-1, is DGGITQSPKYLFRKEGQNVTLSCEQNLNHDAMYWYRQDPGQGLRLIYYSQIVNDFQKGDIAEGYSVSREKKESFPLTVTSAQKNPTAFYLCASRAPGVRTIEQFFGPGTRLTVL.

This chain connects TRBV5-6 to TRBJ1-5; D gene ambiguous. The CDR3 covers 14 residues. Germline assignment: CDR1 SGHDT and CDR2 YYEEEE. With 2 bases removed from V and 5 bases from J, the gap between germline ends came to 11 bases. CDR3 sequence: CASSFGIDHQPQHF. The CDR3 DNA is TGTGCCAGCAGCTTCGGGATAGACCATCAGCCCCAGCATTTT.

The CDR3 bases are TGTGCCATCAGTGGATGGACAGGGCAGAGTGAGCAGTTCTTC. This codes for CAISGWTGQSEQFF. The genes are TRBV10-3 and TRBJ2-1; 8 bases line up with TRBD1. Germline CDR1 is ENHRY and CDR2 is SYGVKD. The CDR3 length is 14 residues. Losses at the gene ends were 4 bases for V and 9 bases for J; bases not matched to a gene: 8.

The chain carries TRBV29-1 and TRBJ1-1; weak D call: TRBD1 (5 bases). From germline, CDR1 is SQVTM and CDR2 ANQGSEA. The CDR3 spans 11 residues. Trimming pared 4 bases from V and 4 bases from J, leaving 7 bases between. The CDR3 coding sequence is TGCAGCGTTGCAGGGTCCACTGAAGCTTTCTTT. This gives the protein CSVAGSTEAFF.

In this sample, this clone is medium-sized. Different DNA sequences within this sample yield the same CDR3. This chain uses TRBV6-5 with TRBJ1-5; D is unclear. The V gene's germline CDR1 is MNHEY and CDR2 SVGAGI. Trimming removed 3 bases at V and 1 base at J, with 4 bases between. This CDR3 comprises 13 residues. CDR3 DNA: TGTGCCAGCAGTTATAGCAGCAATCAGCCCCAGCATTTT. This sequence encodes CASSYSSNQPQHF.

The chain carries TRBV6-2 or TRBV6-3 and TRBJ1-5; tentative D call: TRBD1 (6 bases). From germline, CDR1 is MNHEY and CDR2 SVGEGT. The CDR3 covers 14 residues. Trimming cost V 0 bases and J 5 bases, with 8 bases left between them. CDR3 DNA: TGTGCCAGCAGTTACTCAACAGGGTATCAGCCCCAGCATTTT. Amino acid sequence: CASSYSTGYQPQHF.

The rearrangement uses TRBV19 and TRBJ2-1; 9 bases map to TRBD1. CDR1 LNHDA and CDR2 SQIVND come from the germline V gene (reference sequence). This CDR3 has 15 amino acids. V was pared by 5 bases and J by 5 bases, with 7 bases of the junction left unmatched. This CDR3 reads CASSPGTGLDNEQFF. CDR3 DNA sequence: TGTGCCAGTAGTCCCGGGACAGGGCTTGACAATGAGCAGTTCTTC.

For the CDR3, the DNA is TGTGCCAGCAGTTTAGGTCGGGGGGGGTATGGCTACACCTTC. Translation gives CASSLGRGGYGYTF. V and J are TRBV28 and TRBJ1-2; TRBD1 is a possible D gene (5 bases). The CDR3 sequence is 14 residues long. Trimming left V 2 bases short and J 5 bases short, with 12 bases between. The germline CDR1 and CDR2 sequences are MDHEN and SYDVKM.

This chain uses TRBV5-4 with TRBJ2-3; 8 positions agree with TRBD1. The V gene end was trimmed by 0 bases and the J gene end by 4 bases; junction bases not matched to a gene: 7. Per germline, CDR1 SGHNT and CDR2 YYREEE (reference sequence). The CDR3 extends over 16 amino acids. The CDR3 sequence: CASSLAGQGLADTQYF. CDR3 coding DNA: TGTGCCAGCAGCTTGGCCGGACAGGGTCTGGCAGATACGCAGTATTTT.

V and J are TRBV5-1 and TRBJ2-1; 7 bases align to TRBD2. Germline CDR1 and CDR2: SGHRS and YFSETQ. The CDR3 covers 13 residues. The V and J ends lost 0 bases and 8 bases, in that order; junction bases with no gene match: 2. The CDR3 DNA reads as TGCGCCAGCAGCTTGGGAGGGAGGGATGAGCAGTTCTTC. Translating gives CASSLGGRDEQFF.

The rearrangement links TRBV4-2 to TRBJ2-5, with 16 bases aligning to TRBD2. CDR3 size: 19 residues. V gave up 1 base and J gave up 5 bases; unmatched junction bases: 10. The germline V gene has CDR1 LGHNA and CDR2 YNFKEQ. This CDR3 is CASSQAGTSGGAGGETQYF. CDR3 DNA sequence: TGTGCCAGCAGCCAAGCCGGGACTAGCGGGGGGGCCGGTGGGGAGACCCAGTACTTC.

The chain combines TRBV7-2 with TRBJ2-3, with 13 bases identical to TRBD2. CDR3 length: 18 amino acids. The germline V gene encodes CDR1 SGHTA and CDR2 FQGNSA. V gave up 4 bases and J gave up 2 bases; unmatched junction bases: 9. The CDR3 nucleotides are TGTGCCAGCAGCTCGTACGGACTAGCGGGGGCCTACACAGATACGCAGTATTTT. This gives the protein CASSSYGLAGAYTDTQYF.

CDR3 in amino acids: CASSPLSGNNEQFF. The CDR3 coding sequence is TGTGCCAGCTCACCTCTCTCGGGGAACAATGAGCAGTTCTTC. V gene TRBV18 combines with J gene TRBJ2-1, with D possibly matching TRBD2 (5 bases). The CDR3 consists of 14 residues. V dropped 3 bases and J dropped 5 bases, with 11 bases sitting between them. The germline gives CDR1 KGHSH, CDR2 LQKENI.

This chain links TRBV10-3 with TRBJ2-7; 7 bases fit TRBD1. The CDR3 runs 12 residues. V shed 6 bases and J 5 bases; nucleotides not matched to a gene: 4. Per germline, CDR1 ENHRY and CDR2 SYGVKD. The CDR3 DNA reads TGTGCCATCAGCGCCGGGACAGACGAGCAGTACGTC. This encodes CAISAGTDEQYV.

V and J are TRBV7-3 and TRBJ2-3; D perhaps matches TRBD2 (7 bases). The CDR3 consists of 14 residues. Trimming pared 5 bases from V and 5 bases from J, leaving 14 bases between. Germline V gene sequence: CDR1 SGHTA, CDR2 FQGTGA. Written as DNA, the CDR3 is TGTGCCAGCAGCCTTTGGGGGGGCCGAGATACGCAGTATTTT. Its protein is CASSLWGGRDTQYF.

V usage is TRBV13 and J usage is TRBJ2-3; 15 nucleotides align to TRBD2. CDR3 length: 16 amino acids. The V gene's germline CDR1 is PRHDT and CDR2 FYEKMQ (reference sequence). Trimming removed 5 bases from V and 4 bases from J; junction bases left unmatched: 4. The CDR3, as DNA: TGTGCCAGCAGCCGGACTAGCGGGGGGGTACCAGATACGCAGTATTTT. Translation gives CASSRTSGGVPDTQYF.

The chain uses TRBV6-1 and TRBJ1-3; 10 positions agree with TRBD1. The CDR3 totals 16 residues. The V gene end was trimmed by 2 bases and the J gene end by 4 bases; junction bases not matched to a gene: 5. The germline V gene encodes CDR1 MNHNS and CDR2 SASEGT. For the CDR3, the DNA is TGTGCCAGCAGTGAACCGGGACAGGGGTCCGGAAACACCATATATTTT. It translates to CASSEPGQGSGNTIYF.

The chain carries TRBV6-1 and TRBJ2-7; D not certain. Germline CDR1 is MNHNS and CDR2 is SASEGT. Trimming left V 3 bases short and J 4 bases short, with 4 bases between. This CDR3 is 11 amino acids long. The CDR3 DNA reads as TGTGCCAGCAGTGACCTATACGAGCAGTACGTC. Translating it yields CASSDLYEQYV.

J is TRBJ2-3 and V is TRBV19, with D tentatively TRBD1 (6 bases). CDR3 length: 14 amino acids. Trimming removed 6 bases at V and 0 bases at J, with 10 bases between. Germline V gives CDR1 LNHDA, CDR2 SQIVND (reference sequence). Here the CDR3 reads CASSNRDSTDTQYF. DNA for the CDR3: TGTGCCAGTAGCAACAGGGATAGCACAGATACGCAGTATTTT.

J is TRBJ1-5 and V is TRBV18; TRBD1 matches at 10 bases. CDR3 length equals 14 residues. The germline gives CDR1 KGHSH, CDR2 LQKENI. The junction had 3 bases not matched to a gene; V was cut back by 5 bases and J by 5 bases. CDR3 sequence reads: CASSAGTGDQPQHF. DNA for the CDR3: TGTGCCAGCTCAGCCGGGACAGGGGATCAGCCCCAGCATTTT.

The chain uses TRBV27 and TRBJ1-4; the match to TRBD1 covers 9 bases. CDR1 is MNHEY, CDR2 SMNVEV, per germline (reference sequence). This CDR3 has 13 residues. V lost 8 bases and J lost 9; bases outside the gene matches: 7. CDR3 region: CASGRGQGQKLFF. CDR3 coding DNA: TGTGCCAGCGGACGGGGACAGGGACAAAAACTGTTTTTT.

The CDR3 is CASSLGGEAFF. The CDR3 DNA sequence: TGTGCCAGCAGCTTAGGAGGTGAAGCTTTCTTT. The chain links TRBV11-2 to TRBJ1-1; no clear D. Trimming took 1 base from V and 7 from J, leaving 4 bases between them. Germline V gene lookup returns CDR1 SGHAT and CDR2 FQNNGV. The length of the CDR3 is 11 residues. Full variable domain (outside the CDR3, taken from reference TRBV11-2 and TRBJ1-1): EAGVAQSPRYKIIEKRQSVAFWCNPISGHATLYWYQQILGQGPKLLIQFQNNGVVDDSQLPKDRFSAERLKGVDSTLKIQPAKLEDSAVYLCASSLGGEAFFGQGTRLTVV.

The chain joins TRBV6-1 to TRBJ2-5; D possibly corresponds to TRBD2 (6 bases). The CDR3 totals 15 residues. The germline gives CDR1 MNHNS, CDR2 SASEGT. V lost 0 bases and J lost 5, with 13 bases in between. The DNA of the CDR3 is TGTGCCAGCAGTGAAGCGCGCCGGGGGTTCGAGACCCAGTACTTC. Protein: CASSEARRGFETQYF.

This chain joins TRBV7-8 and TRBJ1-1, with a tentative D call TRBD1 (5 bases). This CDR3 has 12 amino acids. The germline V gene has CDR1 SGHVS and CDR2 FQNEAQ. Between the trimmed V and J ends, which lost 5 bases and 3 bases, there was a span of 7 bases. The CDR3 region is CASSDSYTEAFF. CDR3 coding DNA: TGTGCCAGCAGCGACAGTTACACTGAAGCTTTCTTT.

The chain recombines TRBV7-2 with TRBJ1-5; D is unresolved. This CDR3 spans 13 amino acids. Germline CDR1 SGHTA, CDR2 FQGNSA. Deletions cut 5 bases from V and 5 bases from J, with 10 bases between. CDR3 region: CASSRVSHQPQHF. The CDR3 coding sequence is TGTGCCAGCAGCCGGGTGTCGCATCAGCCCCAGCATTTT.

The chain links TRBV29-1 to TRBJ1-1; TRBD1 might be the D (5 bases). The CDR3 runs 14 residues. Germline V gene data show CDR1 as SQVTM and CDR2 as ANQGSEA. Trimming left V 3 bases short and J 0 bases short, with 11 bases between. The CDR3 region is CSVDQGSVNTEAFF. The CDR3, as DNA: TGCAGCGTTGATCAGGGTTCAGTGAACACTGAAGCTTTCTTT. The full variable domain, completed using reference TRBV29-1 and TRBJ1-1, is SAVISQKPSRDICQRGTSLTIQCQVDSQVTMMFWYRQQPGQSLTLIATANQGSEATYESGFVIDKFPISRPNLTFSTLTVSNMSPEDSSIYLCSVDQGSVNTEAFFGQGTRLTVV.

J is TRBJ2-2 and V is TRBV4-1; D remains unclear. The CDR3 runs 15 residues. V was pared by 2 bases and J by 6 bases, with 13 bases between. Per the germline V gene, CDR1 is MGHRA and CDR2 is YSYEKL. The CDR3 region is CASSQTGQYAGELFF. The CDR3 bases are TGCGCCAGCAGCCAAACTGGGCAGTACGCCGGGGAGCTGTTTTTT.